Listed here are 2 T cell receptor beta chains from one sample, sequenced in a study of blood T cell repertoires in COVID-19. Only in-frame clones appear in the TCRdb table, and some are missing; sequencing was by immunoSEQ multiplex PCR. Altogether some 700,000 clones are present, approximately 90% being singletons, with the ten largest covering approximately 0.25%. The sequencing sample was made of peripheral blood. All receptors come from a woman aged 18-29 years with acute or convalescent COVID-19.

CDR3 sequence (DNA): TGTGCCAGCAGCATGGAACAGGGGGCCGCCACAGATACGCAGTATTTT. Its translation is CASSMEQGAATDTQYF. This rearrangement joins TRBV5-6 to TRBJ2-3; 9 positions match TRBD1. The ends lost 4 bases at V and 2 bases at J; junction bases unmatched: 8. The CDR3 contains 16 residues. Germline V gene sequence: CDR1 SGHDT, CDR2 YYEEEE.

The V gene is TRBV24-1, the J gene TRBJ1-1; 7 bases map to TRBD1. The length of the CDR3 is 16 residues. The ends lost 5 bases at V and 1 base at J; junction bases unmatched: 9. The germline gives CDR1 KGHDR, CDR2 SFDVKD. The CDR3 DNA is TGTGCCACCAGTGGCTCGACAGGGTGGGGGAACACTGAAGCTTTCTTT. Translation gives CATSGSTGWGNTEAFF.